Following are 30 T cell receptor beta chains from one sample sequenced in a study of CD8+ T cells in alopecia areata. Extracted RNA was reverse transcribed, and the resulting cDNA served as sequencing template. TCRdb's table, derived via immunoSEQ multiplex PCR, lists solely in-frame clones and lacks some. The table records about 180,000 clones, roughly 65% of them present only once. Sample: CD4+ T cells sorted from blood, taken at week 0. Source of these receptors: a human donor with alopecia areata.

The chain has TRBV4-1 and TRBJ1-1, with D possibly TRBD1 on 5 matching bases. The CDR3 length is 16 residues. Germline-derived CDR1 and CDR2 are MGHRA and YSYEKL. The V and J ends lost 1 base and 3 bases respectively, with 15 bases between them. CDR3 nucleotide sequence: TGCGCCAGCAGCCAAGTCGTGGCAGGGTGGGACACTGAAGCTTTCTTT. Its translation is CASSQVVAGWDTEAFF.

By frequency in the sample, this clone is medium-sized. The rearrangement uses TRBV12-5 and TRBJ1-6; D is ambiguous. The length of the CDR3 is 12 residues. Deletions cut 0 bases from V and 7 bases from J, with 1 base between. The germline V gene encodes CDR1 LGHNT and CDR2 FRNRAP. In DNA, the CDR3 is TGTGCTAGTGGTTTGGTCAATTCACCCCTCCACTTT. Translating gives CASGLVNSPLHF.

Notes on this clone: Its ends do not fully match the called genes, so a read error is possible. The rearrangement links TRBV30 to TRBJ1-2; TRBD1 agrees at 11 bases. The germline CDR1 and CDR2 sequences are GTSNPN and SVGIG (reference sequence). This CDR3 region has 13 residues. CDR3 loop: CAWSGPDRGRKLF. For the CDR3, the DNA is TGTGCCTGGAGCGGCCCGGACAGGGGGCGAAAACTCTTC. The full variable domain, rest sourced from reference TRBV30 and TRBJ1-2, is SQTIHQWPATLVQPVGSPLSLECTVEGTSNPNLYWYRQAAGRGLQLLFYSVGIGQISSEVPQNLSASRPQDRQFILSSKKLLLSDSGFYLCAWSGPDRGRKLFGSGTRLTVV.

The CDR3 DNA is TGTGCCAGCAGCCAATGGCAGGGGAGGAACACCGGGGAGCTGTTTTTT. It specifies CASSQWQGRNTGELFF. This chain uses TRBV11-1 with TRBJ2-2; possible D gene TRBD1, 6 bases. In germline, CDR1 is SGHAT, CDR2 FQDESV (reference sequence). Trimming took off 5 bases at V and 1 base at J, with 14 bases between the two ends. The length of the CDR3 is 16 residues.

The chain combines TRBV4-3 with TRBJ1-2; TRBD1 is a possible D gene (6 bases). V was trimmed by 1 base and J by 6 bases, leaving 21 bases between them. The CDR3 runs to 17 residues. Germline lookup yields CDR1 LGHNA and CDR2 YSLEER. The CDR3 DNA reads TGCGCCAGCAGCCAAGTGGGGCCCCCGGCGGGACAACATGGCTACACCTTC. Residues: CASSQVGPPAGQHGYTF.

The rearrangement joins TRBV29-1 to TRBJ1-2; D gene unclear. The CDR3 contains 11 residues. Per the germline V gene, CDR1 is SQVTM and CDR2 is ANQGSEA. V was cut by 3 bases and J by 1 base, with 3 bases left in between. The CDR3 region has the DNA TGCAGCGTTGAGTATAACTATGGCTACACCTTC. It codes for CSVEYNYGYTF.

The rearrangement joins TRBV29-1 to TRBJ2-6; no clear D. V was clipped by 4 bases and J by 1 base, with 5 bases between them. The germline CDR1 and CDR2 sequences are SQVTM and ANQGSEA. The CDR3 loop spans 13 amino acids. In nucleotides, the CDR3 is TGCAGCGTTGGTCAATCTGGGGCCAACGTCCTGACTTTC. The encoded protein is CSVGQSGANVLTF.

This clone was recorded a few times. The chain links TRBV5-1 to TRBJ2-2; 7 bases agree with TRBD1. This CDR3 contains 15 residues. The germline V gene encodes CDR1 SGHRS and CDR2 YFSETQ. Losses at the gene ends were 7 bases for V and 0 bases for J; bases not matched to a gene: 6. CDR3 DNA sequence: TGCGCCAGCCGAGGGGGACAGTCGAACACCGGGGAGCTGTTTTTT. Protein: CASRGGQSNTGELFF.

The rearrangement joins TRBV5-1 to TRBJ2-3, with TRBD1 matching 8 bases. Trimming removed 1 base from V and 2 bases from J; junction bases left unmatched: 6. The CDR3 runs 16 residues. CDR1 and CDR2 from the germline V gene are SGHRS and YFSETQ. The CDR3 loop reads CASSLQGARFTDTQYF. The CDR3 DNA is TGCGCCAGCAGCTTGCAGGGGGCGCGCTTCACAGATACGCAGTATTTT.

V gene TRBV28 combines with J gene TRBJ2-7; 11 bases fit TRBD1. Germline V gene lookup returns CDR1 MDHEN and CDR2 SYDVKM. The CDR3 is 17 residues long. Trimming cost V 4 bases and J 4 bases; bases outside gene matches: 12. Here the CDR3 reads CASSSGTGGSKPYEQYF. The CDR3 DNA reads TGTGCCAGCAGTTCTGGGACAGGGGGTTCGAAGCCATACGAGCAGTACTTC.

The CDR3 DNA reads as TGCAGCGTTGAAAGGCCCGGGGCTGGCTACACCTTC. Protein: CSVERPGAGYTF. The chain couples TRBV29-1 to TRBJ1-2; D might be TRBD1 (5 bases). The V end lost 2 bases, the J end lost 7 bases, and 11 bases lay between the germline ends. Germline V lookup: CDR1 SQVTM, CDR2 ANQGSEA. The CDR3 has 12 amino acids.

The CDR3 protein is CASSLGTAEPIYGYTF. CDR3 coding DNA: TGCGCCAGCAGCCTCGGCACAGCCGAACCTATCTATGGCTACACCTTC. V is TRBV4-3 and J is TRBJ1-2; D is ambiguous. The CDR3 sequence is 16 residues long. With 4 bases removed from V and 4 bases from J, the gap between germline ends came to 19 bases. The germline V gene encodes CDR1 LGHNA and CDR2 YSLEER.

The chain links TRBV15 to TRBJ2-6; 8 bases agree with TRBD1. Germline V gene data show CDR1 as LNHNV and CDR2 as YYDKDF (reference sequence). V shed 4 bases and J 0 bases; nucleotides not matched to a gene: 2. This CDR3 contains 16 residues. CDR3 region: CATSKGQDSGANVLTF. The DNA of the CDR3 is TGTGCCACCAGCAAGGGACAGGACTCTGGGGCCAACGTCCTGACTTTC.

The V gene is TRBV5-8, the J gene TRBJ2-5; D possibly matches TRBD1 or TRBD2 (7 bases each). Trimming shortened V by 4 bases and J by 3 bases, and 16 bases separated the two germline ends. This CDR3 contains 15 residues. Germline V gene data show CDR1 as SGHTS and CDR2 as YDEGEE. In nucleotides, the CDR3 is TGTGCCAGCAGCCAGGGGGGGTTGGTGGAAGAGACCCAGTACTTC. Residues: CASSQGGLVEETQYF.

This clone was counted a few times. The V and J genes are TRBV29-1 and TRBJ2-3; D is undetermined. Trimming shortened V by 1 base and J by 5 bases, and 16 bases separated the two germline ends. The CDR3 runs 15 residues. In germline, CDR1 is SQVTM, CDR2 ANQGSEA. In nucleotides, the CDR3 is TGCAGCGTTGAAGCGGTATGGGGTGGTGGAGATACGCAGTATTTT. As protein: CSVEAVWGGGDTQYF.

The genes are TRBV7-2 and TRBJ2-1; TRBD1 aligns across 7 bases. CDR1 is SGHTA and CDR2 is FQGNSA in the germline V gene. The CDR3 is 14 amino acids. V lost 5 bases, J lost 3 bases, and 4 bases stayed unmatched. This CDR3 reads CASSQRQGYNEQFF. The CDR3 nucleotides read TGTGCCAGCAGCCAACGACAGGGCTACAATGAGCAGTTCTTC. Based on the CDR3 plus reference TRBV7-2 and TRBJ2-1, the full variable domain is GAGVSQSPSNKVTEKGKDVELRCDPISGHTALYWYRQSLGQGLEFLIYFQGNSAPDKSGLPSDRFSAERTGGSVSTLTIQRTQQEDSAVYLCASSQRQGYNEQFFGPGTRLTVL.

At least ten counts were recorded for this clone. V and J are TRBV4-3 and TRBJ2-7; D is tentatively TRBD1 or TRBD2 (5 bases each). Germline V lookup: CDR1 LGHNA, CDR2 YSLEER. The CDR3 contains 14 residues. The ends were cut back, 2 bases at V and 0 bases at J, with 8 bases in the middle. CDR3 nucleotides: TGCGCCAGCAGCCAATGGGGGACCTCCTACGAGCAGTACTTC. It codes for CASSQWGTSYEQYF.

The chain is built from TRBV7-2 and TRBJ1-2; D is ambiguous. In germline, CDR1 is SGHTA, CDR2 FQGNSA. This CDR3 contains 14 residues. The germline V and J ends were trimmed by 1 base and 4 bases, with 10 bases remaining between them. The chain's CDR3 is CASSLGTHPYGYTF. CDR3 DNA: TGTGCCAGCAGCTTAGGTACTCACCCCTATGGCTACACCTTC.

This chain connects TRBV6-6 to TRBJ2-3; a possible D gene is TRBD1 (6 bases). The CDR3 runs to 12 residues. V shed 5 bases and J shed 7 bases, with 10 bases lying between them. CDR1 MNHNY and CDR2 SVGAGI come from the germline V gene (reference sequence). CDR3 coding DNA: TGTGCCAGCAGTATCGGACAGAATACGCAGTATTTT. Translated: CASSIGQNTQYF.

This clone was found a few times. The chain has TRBV7-2 and TRBJ1-2; 9 bases line up with TRBD1. This CDR3 comprises 14 residues. Per the germline V gene, CDR1 is SGHTA and CDR2 is FQGNSA. Trimming at V came to 5 bases and at J to 4 bases, leaving 5 bases not matched to a gene. The CDR3 bases are TGTGCCAGCAGCGTAACGGACAGGGGCTATGGCTACACCTTC. Protein: CASSVTDRGYGYTF.

This chain connects TRBV6-5 to TRBJ2-1; D is uncertain. This CDR3 region has 14 residues. Germline V gene data show CDR1 as MNHEY and CDR2 as SVGAGI. The V end lost 0 bases, the J end lost 3 bases, and 6 bases lay between the germline ends. CDR3 residues: CASSYSKGYNEQFF. In DNA, the CDR3 is TGTGCCAGCAGTTACTCGAAGGGCTACAATGAGCAGTTCTTC.

The chain combines TRBV7-3 with TRBJ2-5, with a possible D match to TRBD2 (6 bases). The CDR3 has 14 amino acids. The germline V and J ends were trimmed by 4 bases and 1 base, with 10 bases remaining between them. Germline CDR1 and CDR2: SGHTA and FQGTGA. The CDR3 DNA follows: TGTGCCAGCAGCTCAAACGGGGGCCAAGAGACCCAGTACTTC. It specifies CASSSNGGQETQYF.

This rearrangement joins TRBV9 to TRBJ1-2; no clear D. The CDR3 contains 15 residues. The V gene lost 3 bases and the J gene lost 5 bases, with 17 bases spanning the gap. Germline CDR1 is SGDLS and CDR2 is YYNGEE. CDR3 in amino acids: CASSEGPNGDYGYTF. CDR3 nucleotides: TGTGCCAGCAGCGAGGGTCCGAACGGCGATTATGGCTACACCTTC.

V and J are TRBV30 and TRBJ1-5, with 7 bases aligning to TRBD1. V lost 8 bases to trimming and J lost 2 bases; unmatched junction nucleotides: 6. Germline lookup yields CDR1 GTSNPN and CDR2 SVGIG (reference sequence). This CDR3 contains 13 residues. In nucleotides, the CDR3 is TGTGCCACAGGGGAAGGACGCAATCAGCCCCAGCATTTT. Its translation is CATGEGRNQPQHF.

The rearrangement uses TRBV2 and TRBJ1-1; D remains ambiguous. The germline V gene encodes CDR1 SNHLY and CDR2 FYNNEI. V lost 2 bases to trimming and J lost 4 bases, with 8 bases between them. This CDR3 region has 13 residues. CDR3 coding DNA: TGTGCCAGCAGTGAAAGTCCGGTCACTGAAGCTTTCTTT. Encoded protein: CASSESPVTEAFF.

The chain couples TRBV20-1 to TRBJ1-1, with D uncertain. V lost 5 bases, J lost 7 bases, and 8 bases lay in between. This CDR3 comprises 10 residues. CDR1 is DFQATT, CDR2 SNEGSKA, per germline (reference sequence). CDR3 in amino acids: CSARQSEAFF. DNA of the CDR3: TGCAGTGCTCGCCAGAGTGAAGCTTTCTTT.

This rearrangement joins TRBV30 to TRBJ2-1; D possibly matches TRBD1 or TRBD2 (6 bases each). The germline V gene encodes CDR1 GTSNPN and CDR2 SVGIG (reference sequence). This CDR3 contains 12 residues. The V end was cut by 4 bases, the J end by 9 bases, with 13 bases between. CDR3 sequence reads: CAWTRGGGEQFF. CDR3 DNA: TGTGCCTGGACCCGAGGAGGGGGTGAGCAGTTCTTC.

This chain uses TRBV5-1 with TRBJ1-1, with a weak D call TRBD1 (5 bases). Per germline, CDR1 SGHRS and CDR2 YFSETQ. There are 15 residues in the CDR3. The ends were cut back, 0 bases at V and 0 bases at J, with 9 bases in the middle. CDR3 in amino acids: CASSLEWGMNTEAFF. The CDR3 DNA follows: TGCGCCAGCAGCTTGGAATGGGGGATGAACACTGAAGCTTTCTTT.

This rearrangement joins TRBV30 to TRBJ2-1; 8 positions match TRBD2. V shed 2 bases and J 9 bases; nucleotides not matched to a gene: 18. This CDR3 comprises 17 residues. The germline CDR1 and CDR2 sequences are GTSNPN and SVGIG (reference sequence). The CDR3 DNA sequence: TGTGCCTGGAGTCCCCTAGCGGGCACATCCCCGGGAGCTGAGCAGTTCTTC. Protein sequence: CAWSPLAGTSPGAEQFF.

The V and J genes are TRBV18 and TRBJ2-7, with TRBD1 as a possible D gene (5 bases). Germline V gives CDR1 KGHSH, CDR2 LQKENI. V was shortened by 6 bases and J by 4 bases, with 16 bases between the two germline ends. The CDR3 sequence is 14 residues long. CDR3 in DNA: TGTGCCAGCTCGCTCGGAGATTACAGGTACGAGCAGTACTTC. Translated, it gives CASSLGDYRYEQYF. Drawing the rest from reference TRBV18 and TRBJ2-7, the complete variable domain is NAGVMQNPRHLVRRRGQEARLRCSPMKGHSHVYWYRQLPEEGLKFMVYLQKENIIDESGMPKERFSAEFPKEGPSILRIQQVVRGDSAAYFCASSLGDYRYEQYFGPGTRLTVT.